These 25 T cell receptor beta chains were all obtained from the same sample, sequenced in a study of radiation and T cells in renal cell carcinoma. Time point in this sample: blood 4 weeks post-SBRT, at nephrectomy. The treatment was: 15 Gy SBRT to primary tumor, nephrectomy 4 weeks later. TCRdb's table, derived via immunoSEQ multiplex PCR, lists solely in-frame clones and lacks some. Counted here are fewer than 200,000 clones, about 87% occurring once; the ten biggest clones make up about 11%. The sample here was blood, taken from a patient whose treatment included radiotherapy and nephrectomy. The origin of the receptors is a woman in her forties or fifties with renal cell carcinoma.

This sequence joins TRBV2 and TRBJ1-5; 7 bases match TRBD1. Germline loops: CDR1 SNHLY, CDR2 FYNNEI. The ends lost 10 bases at V and 3 bases at J; junction bases unmatched: 6. CDR3 length equals 13 residues. DNA of the CDR3: TGTGCCACCCGACAGGGCCCCAATCAGCCCCAGCATTTT. It codes for CATRQGPNQPQHF.

The chain recombines TRBV19 with TRBJ1-2; 10 positions match TRBD1. Germline V gives CDR1 LNHDA, CDR2 SQIVND (reference sequence). This CDR3 comprises 16 residues. V was clipped by 7 bases and J by 6 bases; unmatched bases: 14. The CDR3 region has the DNA TGTGCCAGTAACTTCATCGGGACAGGGGTTGGCGATGGCTACACCTTC. Translated: CASNFIGTGVGDGYTF. Combining the CDR3 with reference TRBV19 and TRBJ1-2 gives the whole variable domain DGGITQSPKYLFRKEGQNVTLSCEQNLNHDAMYWYRQDPGQGLRLIYYSQIVNDFQKGDIAEGYSVSREKKESFPLTVTSAQKNPTAFYLCASNFIGTGVGDGYTFGSGTRLTVV.

The J gene is TRBJ1-4, the V gene TRBV19; the D is unclear. The CDR3 contains 15 residues. V dropped 5 bases and J dropped 0 bases, with 10 bases sitting between them. Germline CDR1 is LNHDA and CDR2 is SQIVND (reference sequence). This CDR3 reads CASSAQAATNEKLFF. The DNA for the CDR3 is TGTGCCAGTAGTGCGCAGGCAGCAACTAATGAAAAACTGTTTTTT.

The chain uses TRBV19 and TRBJ1-1, with TRBD1 matching 10 bases. Germline V lookup: CDR1 LNHDA, CDR2 SQIVND (reference sequence). With V trimmed by 6 bases and J by 8 bases, 9 bases remained unmatched. The CDR3 is 14 residues long. The CDR3 DNA follows: TGTGCCAGTAGGACCCAGACAGGGGGCGTCGAAGCTTTCTTT. Protein: CASRTQTGGVEAFF.

This sequence joins TRBV14 and TRBJ1-1; weak D call: TRBD1 (6 bases). V gave up 2 bases and J gave up 3 bases, with 10 bases separating them. Germline V lookup: CDR1 SGHDN, CDR2 FVKESK. This CDR3 has 14 amino acids. The CDR3 here is CASSQTGLDTEAFF. The CDR3 region has the DNA TGTGCCAGCAGCCAAACAGGGCTGGACACTGAAGCTTTCTTT. Variable domain in full (rest from reference TRBV14 and TRBJ1-1): EAGVTQFPSHSVIEKGQTVTLRCDPISGHDNLYWYRRVMGKEIKFLLHFVKESKQDESGMPNNRFLAERTGGTYSTLKVQPAELEDSGVYFCASSQTGLDTEAFFGQGTRLTVV.

The gene calls are TRBV6-1 and TRBJ1-3; D might be TRBD1 (6 bases). V lost 1 base and J 1 base, leaving 14 bases between the germline ends. Looked up from germline, CDR1 is MNHNS and CDR2 is SASEGT. The CDR3 is made up of 17 amino acids. Here the CDR3 reads CASSEGGIGGSGNTIYF. The DNA for the CDR3 is TGTGCCAGCAGTGAAGGAGGAATAGGGGGATCTGGAAACACCATATATTTT.

CDR3 in amino acids: CASSIMNLAGINNEQFF. CDR3 nucleotides: TGTGCCAGTAGTATAATGAACCTAGCGGGGATAAACAATGAGCAGTTCTTC. V is TRBV19 and J is TRBJ2-1, with 9 nucleotides matching TRBD2. Germline lookup yields CDR1 LNHDA and CDR2 SQIVND (reference sequence). The CDR3 runs to 17 residues. Trimming removed 2 bases from V and 5 bases from J; junction bases left unmatched: 10.

The gene calls are TRBV7-2 and TRBJ1-6, with unresolved D. The CDR3 covers 14 residues. Germline V lookup: CDR1 SGHTA, CDR2 FQGNSA. The V and J ends lost 2 bases and 6 bases respectively, with 8 bases between them. The CDR3 loop is CASSLPRTNSPLHF. CDR3 nucleotides: TGTGCCAGCAGCTTACCACGGACTAATTCACCCCTCCACTTT.

This chain joins TRBV7-8 and TRBJ2-7, with 9 nucleotides matching TRBD2. V shed 1 base, J shed 0 bases, and the junction held 10 bases outside the gene matches. CDR1 SGHVS and CDR2 FQNEAQ come from the germline V gene. CDR3 length: 18 residues. The CDR3: CASSLVWLAGKSSYEQYF. The CDR3 DNA follows: TGTGCCAGCAGCTTAGTGTGGCTAGCGGGGAAGAGCTCCTACGAGCAGTACTTC.

This chain links TRBV29-1 with TRBJ2-1; D not certain. Trimming took off 3 bases at V and 10 bases at J, with 4 bases between the two ends. The germline V gene encodes CDR1 SQVTM and CDR2 ANQGSEA. This CDR3 spans 9 amino acids. CDR3 sequence reads: CSVEEEQFF. CDR3 nucleotides: TGCAGCGTTGAGGAGGAGCAGTTCTTC.

The gene calls are TRBV6-5 and TRBJ2-7; TRBD1 might be the D (6 bases). Trimming removed 5 bases at V and 5 bases at J, with 19 bases between. The germline gives CDR1 MNHEY, CDR2 SVGAGI. This CDR3 has 15 amino acids. The CDR3 loop reads CASSRPGHNRHEQYF. The CDR3 coding sequence is TGTGCCAGCAGTAGACCGGGACACAACAGACACGAGCAGTACTTC.

This clone turned up a few times. The sample has other DNA sequences that encode this CDR3 too. The genes are TRBV18 and TRBJ1-1; D call uncertain. This CDR3 region has 13 residues. CDR1 KGHSH and CDR2 LQKENI come from the germline V gene. Between the trimmed V and J ends, which lost 5 bases and 3 bases, there was a span of 10 bases. The DNA of the CDR3 is TGTGCCAGCTCATTAGGGCGGGACACTGAAGCTTTCTTT. Translating gives CASSLGRDTEAFF.

V gene TRBV2 combines with J gene TRBJ1-3; D might be TRBD1 (6 bases). This CDR3 comprises 13 residues. V dropped 8 bases and J dropped 8 bases, with 16 bases sitting between them. In germline, CDR1 is SNHLY, CDR2 FYNNEI. CDR3 region: CASRIGQWDTIYF. The DNA for the CDR3 is TGTGCCAGCCGTATTGGACAGTGGGACACCATATATTTT.

The chain couples TRBV6-5 to TRBJ1-6; 11 bases map to TRBD1. Per the germline V gene, CDR1 is MNHEY and CDR2 is SVGAGI. CDR3 length equals 14 residues. V lost 6 bases, J lost 10 bases, and 5 bases stayed unmatched. CDR3: CASRRTGGRSPLHF. The CDR3 nucleotides are TGTGCCAGCAGGCGGACAGGGGGCAGATCACCCCTCCACTTT.

This chain uses TRBV5-6 with TRBJ2-3; tentatively, D is TRBD1 (6 bases). The V and J ends lost 4 bases and 9 bases respectively, with 18 bases between them. From germline, CDR1 is SGHDT and CDR2 YYEEEE. This CDR3 has 14 amino acids. CDR3 in DNA: TGTGCCAGCAGCCAATCTAGCTCAGGGGACACGCAGTATTTT. Encoded protein: CASSQSSSGDTQYF.

The chain employs TRBV4-1 and TRBJ1-2; no definite D call. The CDR3 has 17 residues. V lost 6 bases, J lost 4 bases, and 24 bases lay in between. Germline lookup yields CDR1 MGHRA and CDR2 YSYEKL. CDR3 amino acids: CASRQWREPDYPYGYTF. The CDR3 DNA is TGCGCCAGCAGGCAGTGGCGGGAACCCGACTACCCCTATGGCTACACCTTC.

DNA of the CDR3: TGTGCCAGCAGTGAGCAGGCAGCTAACTATGGCTACACCTTC. Protein product: CASSEQAANYGYTF. The chain is built from TRBV6-4 and TRBJ1-2; D ambiguous. Germline-derived CDR1 and CDR2 are MRHNA and SNTAGT. The CDR3 contains 14 residues. Trimming stripped 3 bases from V and 0 bases from J, with 8 bases between.

Turning to this clone: One end of the junction does not line up with germline, which may come from a read error. V is TRBV7-7 and J is TRBJ2-7; D possibly corresponds to TRBD2 (6 bases). The CDR3 contains 16 residues. The germline V gene has CDR1 SSHAT and CDR2 FNYEAQ (reference sequence). CDR3 DNA sequence: TGTGCTAGCAGCCCGGGGGTAGGGCAGGGAGGCTACGAGCAGTACTTC. Translating it yields CASSPGVGQGGYEQYF.

The chain recombines TRBV9 with TRBJ2-6; 7 positions agree with TRBD2. After removal of 0 bases from V and 0 bases from J, the junction contained 9 bases not matched to a gene. This CDR3 is built from 19 residues. CDR1 is SGDLS and CDR2 is YYNGEE in the germline V gene. The CDR3 spells CASSVAGGVGSSGANVLTF. In nucleotides, the CDR3 is TGTGCCAGCAGCGTAGCTGGGGGGGTGGGATCCTCTGGGGCCAACGTCCTGACTTTC.

V gene TRBV7-2 combines with J gene TRBJ2-5; weak D call: TRBD1 (6 bases). This CDR3 comprises 15 residues. Germline V gene lookup returns CDR1 SGHTA and CDR2 FQGNSA. V gave up 6 bases and J gave up 4 bases, with 18 bases separating them. CDR3: CASRGASFTGETQYF. The CDR3 DNA sequence: TGTGCCAGCAGGGGGGCTAGCTTTACGGGAGAGACCCAGTACTTC.

J is TRBJ2-5 and V is TRBV6-5; either TRBD1 or TRBD2 may fit D (6 bases each). The DNA end is a closer match to TRBJ2-7, so the J assignment may be wrong. Germline lookup yields CDR1 MNHEY and CDR2 SVGAGI. The CDR3 totals 14 residues. The CDR3 DNA sequence: TGTGCCAGCAGTTTCGGGACAAAAGCGGGCGAGCAGTACTTC. This gives the protein CASSFGTKAGEQYF.

The CDR3 is CASRSGTSGGVSDTQYF. The DNA of the CDR3 is TGTGCCAGCAGGTCCGGGACTAGCGGGGGGGTTTCGGATACGCAGTATTTT. The chain recombines TRBV5-8 with TRBJ2-3; 16 nucleotides line up with TRBD2. Germline assignment: CDR1 SGHTS and CDR2 YDEGEE. The ends lost 5 bases at V and 6 bases at J; junction bases unmatched: 9. The CDR3 loop spans 17 amino acids.

The gene calls are TRBV7-2 and TRBJ2-3, with 8 nucleotides matching TRBD1. After removal of 4 bases from V and 0 bases from J, the junction contained 6 bases not matched to a gene. This CDR3 comprises 16 residues. CDR1 and CDR2 (germline): SGHTA, FQGNSA. The CDR3 spells CASSSVRTGSTDTQYF. As DNA, the CDR3 is TGTGCCAGCAGCTCTGTGAGGACAGGGAGCACAGATACGCAGTATTTT.

The gene calls are TRBV4-3 and TRBJ1-1; D may be TRBD1 (6 bases). Germline CDR1 is LGHNA and CDR2 is YSLEER. The CDR3 contains 16 residues. Trimming left V 2 bases short and J 3 bases short, with 16 bases between. The CDR3 region has the DNA TGCGCCAGCAGCCAATCTTTAACAGGGTTTCACACTGAAGCTTTCTTT. It yields the protein CASSQSLTGFHTEAFF.

V is TRBV7-9 and J is TRBJ1-1; D may be TRBD1 (5 bases). Germline V CDR1 and CDR2: SEHNR, FQNEAQ (reference sequence). This CDR3 spans 16 amino acids. The ends were cut back, 3 bases at V and 1 base at J, with 15 bases in the middle. CDR3 region: CASSFGAGTANTEAFF. The CDR3, as DNA: TGTGCCAGCAGCTTTGGGGCCGGGACCGCGAACACTGAAGCTTTCTTT.